One and the same sample provided the 32 T cell receptor beta chains below, sequenced in a study of cytomegalovirus exposure and HLA in healthy donors. The PCR made use of 60 Vbeta and 13 Jbeta primers. Measured with immunoSEQ multiplex PCR; TCRdb has only the in-frame clones, and not every one. The table lists approximately 260,000 clones, over 90% of them singletons. Sequencing used PBMCs. The receptors originated from a girl aged 2-10 years in good health and CMV-seronegative.

This chain joins TRBV6-4 and TRBJ1-1; tentatively, D is TRBD1 (6 bases). The CDR3 sequence is 14 residues long. Germline CDR1 is MRHNA and CDR2 is SNTAGT. V lost 2 bases to trimming and J lost 6 bases, with 13 bases between them. In DNA, the CDR3 is TGTGCCAGCAGTGACCTGTGGGGGCGTGCTGAAGCTTTCTTT. Protein sequence: CASSDLWGRAEAFF.

This clone was seen just once. The chain links TRBV11-2 to TRBJ1-5; TRBD1 aligns across 7 bases. The CDR3 runs 13 residues. CDR1 is SGHAT and CDR2 is FQNNGV in the germline V gene. V shed 5 bases and J 5 bases; nucleotides not matched to a gene: 3. The CDR3 coding sequence is TGTGCCAGCAGCAAAACAGGGGATCAGCCCCAGCATTTT. This sequence encodes CASSKTGDQPQHF.

This chain connects TRBV27 to TRBJ1-1, with a possible D match to TRBD1 (5 bases). Germline loops: CDR1 MNHEY, CDR2 SMNVEV (reference sequence). V was pared by 3 bases and J by 1 base, with 9 bases between. The CDR3 sequence is 14 residues long. CDR3 amino acids: CASSFGGGNTEAFF. The CDR3 DNA reads as TGTGCCAGCAGTTTCGGGGGGGGGAACACTGAAGCTTTCTTT.

The chain employs TRBV6-6 and TRBJ2-5, with D tentatively TRBD1 (6 bases). The J call may be faulty, since TRBJ2-7 better matches the DNA end. Germline V gives CDR1 MNHNY, CDR2 SVGAGI (reference sequence). The CDR3 contains 13 residues. The CDR3 spells CASGGQTTYEQYF. In DNA, the CDR3 is TGTGCCAGCGGAGGACAGACGACCTACGAGCAGTACTTC.

V usage is TRBV11-2 and J usage is TRBJ2-2; 7 nucleotides line up with TRBD1. V was pared by 5 bases and J by 6 bases, with 12 bases of the junction left unmatched. Germline CDR1 is SGHAT and CDR2 is FQNNGV. The CDR3 totals 16 residues. CDR3 loop: CASSPLDRVYAGELFF. In nucleotides, the CDR3 is TGTGCCAGCAGCCCATTAGACAGGGTTTACGCCGGGGAGCTGTTTTTT.

The chain joins TRBV19 to TRBJ1-6; possible D gene TRBD1, 5 bases. With 6 bases removed from V and 6 bases from J, the gap between germline ends came to 12 bases. Germline V gives CDR1 LNHDA, CDR2 SQIVND (reference sequence). This CDR3 comprises 14 residues. The DNA for the CDR3 is TGTGCCAGTAGCCCAGGGTGGGGTAATTCACCCCTCCACTTT. It encodes CASSPGWGNSPLHF.

The chain couples TRBV7-9 to TRBJ1-2; D unclear. This CDR3 has 12 amino acids. Germline V lookup: CDR1 SEHNR, CDR2 FQNEAQ (reference sequence). With 8 bases removed from V and 0 bases from J, the gap between germline ends came to 7 bases. The CDR3 DNA sequence: TGTGCCAGCGGGGAGCCTAACTATGGCTACACCTTC. It codes for CASGEPNYGYTF.

The CDR3 DNA reads TGTGCCAGCAGGGAAACAGGGCTATACGAGCAGTACTTC. It specifies CASRETGLYEQYF. The chain employs TRBV2 and TRBJ2-7; D is perhaps TRBD1 (6 bases). The ends were cut back, 6 bases at V and 4 bases at J, with 13 bases in the middle. This CDR3 contains 13 residues. Germline lookup yields CDR1 SNHLY and CDR2 FYNNEI.

The CDR3 DNA follows: TGTGCCAGCAGACAGGGGGCAAGGGGCAATCAGCCCCAGCATTTT. This gives the protein CASRQGARGNQPQHF. This sequence joins TRBV27 and TRBJ1-5; 9 bases map to TRBD1. CDR1 is MNHEY, CDR2 SMNVEV, per germline (reference sequence). Unmatched junction bases numbered 5, after V lost 6 bases and J lost 2 bases. The CDR3 is 15 amino acids.

V and J are TRBV27 and TRBJ1-3, with TRBD1 as a possible D gene (5 bases). This CDR3 has 14 amino acids. Germline loops: CDR1 MNHEY, CDR2 SMNVEV (reference sequence). V was shortened by 2 bases and J by 2 bases, with 7 bases between the two germline ends. The CDR3 here is CASSLGAAGNTIYF. The CDR3 region has the DNA TGTGCCAGCAGTTTAGGGGCAGCTGGAAACACCATATATTTT.

This chain uses TRBV27 with TRBJ2-7, with 8 bases that match TRBD1. Looked up from germline, CDR1 is MNHEY and CDR2 is SMNVEV (reference sequence). CDR3 length: 14 amino acids. V lost 2 bases and J lost 4; bases outside the gene matches: 4. This CDR3 is CASSLQGALYEQYF. The CDR3 bases are TGTGCCAGCAGTTTACAGGGGGCGCTTTACGAGCAGTACTTC.

V gene TRBV7-6 combines with J gene TRBJ2-1; the match to TRBD2 covers 9 bases. The germline gives CDR1 SGHVS, CDR2 FNYEAQ. V was clipped by 7 bases and J by 5 bases; unmatched bases: 18. The CDR3 has 18 residues. The CDR3: CASTAGSGSLATHNEQFF. Written as DNA, the CDR3 is TGTGCCAGCACTGCGGGTAGCGGGAGTTTGGCGACACACAATGAGCAGTTCTTC.

Concerning this clone itself: The same CDR3 can be traced to other DNA sequences in this sample. The CDR3 here is CASSLGQGNQPQHF. For the CDR3, the DNA is TGTGCCAGCAGCCTGGGACAAGGCAATCAGCCCCAGCATTTT. This chain links TRBV11-2 with TRBJ1-5, with a tentative D call TRBD1 (6 bases). Trimming took off 5 bases at V and 2 bases at J, with 10 bases between the two ends. CDR3 length: 14 residues. Germline lookup yields CDR1 SGHAT and CDR2 FQNNGV.

The gene calls are TRBV14 and TRBJ2-7; the D is unclear. The CDR3 extends over 11 amino acids. Deletions cut 2 bases from V and 4 bases from J, with 3 bases between. Germline assignment: CDR1 SGHDN and CDR2 FVKESK. CDR3 sequence reads: CASSQLYEQYF. The CDR3 coding sequence is TGTGCCAGCAGCCAATTATACGAGCAGTACTTC.

The V call is TRBV6-5, the J call TRBJ2-2; TRBD1 is a possible D gene (5 bases). CDR1 and CDR2 (germline): MNHEY, SVGAGI. The V and J ends lost 5 bases and 6 bases respectively, with 10 bases between them. CDR3 length: 13 residues. CDR3 bases: TGTGCCAGCAGTCAACAGGCATCCGGGGAGCTGTTTTTT. Its translation is CASSQQASGELFF.

The gene calls are TRBV19 and TRBJ2-4; TRBD1 agrees at 7 bases. This CDR3 spans 15 amino acids. Germline CDR1 reads LNHDA; CDR2 reads SQIVND (reference sequence). V lost 6 bases to trimming and J lost 9 bases; unmatched junction nucleotides: 14. The CDR3 loop reads CASSWDQTGSVIQYF. The DNA of the CDR3 is TGTGCCAGTAGCTGGGACCAGACAGGGTCGGTCATTCAGTACTTC.

The rearrangement joins TRBV5-6 to TRBJ1-1; D gene uncertain. V was pared by 3 bases and J by 3 bases, with 9 bases between. The V gene's germline CDR1 is SGHDT and CDR2 YYEEEE. There are 13 residues in the CDR3. The CDR3 coding sequence is TGTGCCAGCAGCTCGTCAGTCGACACTGAAGCTTTCTTT. Translating it yields CASSSSVDTEAFF. Using reference TRBV5-6 and TRBJ1-1 for the parts outside the CDR3, the full variable domain is DAGVTQSPTHLIKTRGQQVTLRCSPKSGHDTVSWYQQALGQGPQFIFQYYEEEERQRGNFPDRFSGHQFPNYSSELNVNALLLGDSALYLCASSSSVDTEAFFGQGTRLTVV.

The chain is built from TRBV5-1 and TRBJ2-1; 7 bases agree with TRBD2. The CDR3 is 14 amino acids. Germline V lookup: CDR1 SGHRS, CDR2 YFSETQ. V dropped 4 bases and J dropped 4; count of bases not matched to a gene: 5. Here the CDR3 reads CASSPSGGYNEQFF. Here the CDR3 DNA reads TGCGCCAGCAGCCCTAGCGGTGGGTACAATGAGCAGTTCTTC.

In this sample, this clone turned up once. The V gene is TRBV4-1, the J gene TRBJ1-1; maybe TRBD1 (5 bases). The CDR3 is 13 residues long. The germline V gene has CDR1 MGHRA and CDR2 YSYEKL. V shed 1 base and J shed 7 bases, with 10 bases lying between them. The CDR3, as DNA: TGCGCCAGCAGCCAAGGCCGGGGGTTTGAAGCTTTCTTT. Protein sequence: CASSQGRGFEAFF.

The V and J genes are TRBV9 and TRBJ1-4; D is ambiguous. Per the germline V gene, CDR1 is SGDLS and CDR2 is YYNGEE. V was cut by 7 bases and J by 7 bases, with 8 bases left in between. This CDR3 spans 11 amino acids. DNA of the CDR3: TGTGCCAGCTCTTCGGGTGAAAAACTGTTTTTT. It specifies CASSSGEKLFF. The whole variable domain, filled in from reference TRBV9 and TRBJ1-4, reads DSGVTQTPKHLITATGQRVTLRCSPRSGDLSVYWYQQSLDQGLQFLIQYYNGEERAKGNILERFSAQQFPDLHSELNLSSLELGDSALYFCASSSGEKLFFGSGTQLSVL.

The CDR3 nucleotides read TGTGCCAGCAGTGAATGGGGGGGGAGCTCCTATAATTCACCCCTCCACTTT. This sequence encodes CASSEWGGSSYNSPLHF. The rearrangement uses TRBV2 and TRBJ1-6, with D perhaps TRBD1 (5 bases). The CDR3 spans 17 residues. Germline loops: CDR1 SNHLY, CDR2 FYNNEI. Trimming took off 2 bases at V and 0 bases at J, with 11 bases between the two ends. Based on the CDR3 plus reference TRBV2 and TRBJ1-6, the full variable domain is EPEVTQTPSHQVTQMGQEVILRCVPISNHLYFYWYRQILGQKVEFLVSFYNNEISEKSEIFDDQFSVERPDGSNFTLKIRSTKLEDSAMYFCASSEWGGSSYNSPLHFGNGTRLTVT.

The rearrangement links TRBV27 to TRBJ1-4; 11 bases map to TRBD1. Germline loops: CDR1 MNHEY, CDR2 SMNVEV (reference sequence). The CDR3 is 14 residues long. Trimming took 8 bases from V and 11 from J; bases not matched to a gene: 10. As DNA, the CDR3 is TGTGCCAGCGGACAGGGGACAGGGGGTATCAAACTGTTTTTT. Amino acids: CASGQGTGGIKLFF.

V and J are TRBV7-4 and TRBJ1-1, with 7 bases lining up with TRBD1. The CDR3 loop spans 17 amino acids. In germline, CDR1 is SGHVT, CDR2 SQSDAQ. V was clipped by 0 bases and J by 11 bases; unmatched bases: 18. CDR3: CASSLALDRDLLRGAFF. The CDR3, as DNA: TGTGCCAGCAGCTTAGCGTTAGACAGGGACCTACTCCGAGGCGCTTTCTTT.

The V and J genes are TRBV6-5 and TRBJ2-5, with D tentatively TRBD2 (6 bases). CDR3 length equals 14 residues. Germline lookup yields CDR1 MNHEY and CDR2 SVGAGI. Trimming removed 3 bases at V and 5 bases at J, with 13 bases between. CDR3 region: CASSYGVRGETQYF. CDR3 in DNA: TGTGCCAGCAGTTATGGGGTTCGGGGGGAGACCCAGTACTTC.

J is TRBJ2-2 and V is TRBV11-3; 10 positions match TRBD2. J gave up 7 bases and V 0 bases, and 5 bases lay outside the gene matches. CDR1 is SGHNT, CDR2 YENEEA, per germline. This CDR3 has 16 residues. This chain's CDR3 is CASSLEAGGPNGELFF. The DNA for the CDR3 is TGTGCCAGCAGCTTAGAAGCGGGAGGGCCGAACGGGGAGCTGTTTTTT.

The V and J genes are TRBV6-5 and TRBJ1-2; weak D call: TRBD1 (5 bases). Trimming removed 0 bases at V and 2 bases at J, with 10 bases between. The CDR3 runs to 15 residues. Per the germline V gene, CDR1 is MNHEY and CDR2 is SVGAGI. This CDR3 reads CASSYSMTENYGYTF. The CDR3 DNA reads as TGTGCCAGCAGTTACTCGATGACAGAGAACTATGGCTACACCTTC.

In its sample, this clone was seen a few times. The gene calls are TRBV19 and TRBJ2-7; TRBD1 matches 8 bases. CDR3 length equals 13 residues. The ends lost 10 bases at V and 5 bases at J; junction bases unmatched: 10. Looked up from germline, CDR1 is LNHDA and CDR2 is SQIVND (reference sequence). The CDR3 here is CATRQGNAHEQYF. In nucleotides, the CDR3 is TGTGCCACCCGACAGGGGAATGCCCACGAGCAGTACTTC.

V gene TRBV6-6 combines with J gene TRBJ2-7; 9 bases are shared with TRBD2. The trim removed 6 bases at V and 2 bases at J, leaving 5 bases unmatched. CDR1 and CDR2 from the germline V gene are MNHNY and SVGAGI (reference sequence). The CDR3 has 14 amino acids. CDR3 residues: CASRSSGDTYEQYF. The CDR3, as DNA: TGTGCCAGCAGATCTAGCGGGGACACCTACGAGCAGTACTTC.

V and J are TRBV9 and TRBJ2-7; the D gene is possibly TRBD2 (6 bases). The CDR3 loop spans 13 amino acids. V was clipped by 3 bases and J by 4 bases, with 11 bases between them. Per germline, CDR1 SGDLS and CDR2 YYNGEE. In DNA form, the CDR3 reads TGTGCCAGCAGCGCCCCGGGAGCTTACGAGCAGTACTTC. Translating gives CASSAPGAYEQYF.

The chain has TRBV4-2 and TRBJ2-3, with a weak D call TRBD2 (7 bases). The CDR3 length is 16 residues. Germline lookup yields CDR1 LGHNA and CDR2 YNFKEQ. V was cut by 3 bases and J by 3 bases, with 16 bases left in between. The CDR3 coding sequence is TGTGCCAGCAGCCAGGGAGTGGGGGGGCAGACAGATACGCAGTATTTT. This gives the protein CASSQGVGGQTDTQYF.

The gene calls are TRBV28 and TRBJ2-7; no reliable D call. Per germline, CDR1 MDHEN and CDR2 SYDVKM. V was trimmed by 6 bases and J by 9 bases, leaving 9 bases between them. This CDR3 has 10 residues. Here the CDR3 reads CASSGEAQYF. CDR3 sequence (DNA): TGTGCCAGCAGCGGTGAGGCGCAGTACTTC.

In DNA form, the CDR3 reads TGTGCCAGCAGGATCCTAGCGGGAGCCTTGGGAGATACGCAGTATTTT. Residues: CASRILAGALGDTQYF. This chain links TRBV27 with TRBJ2-3; 10 bases line up with TRBD2. The CDR3 covers 16 residues. The V and J ends lost 6 bases and 5 bases, in that order; junction bases with no gene match: 11. Germline V CDR1 and CDR2: MNHEY, SMNVEV (reference sequence).